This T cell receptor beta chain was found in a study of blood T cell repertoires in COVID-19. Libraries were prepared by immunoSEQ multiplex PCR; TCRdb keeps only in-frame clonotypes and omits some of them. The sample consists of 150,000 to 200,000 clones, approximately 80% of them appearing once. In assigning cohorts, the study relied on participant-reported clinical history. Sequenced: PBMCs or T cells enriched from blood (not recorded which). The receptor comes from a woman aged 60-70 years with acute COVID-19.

DNA of the CDR3: TGCGCCAGCAGGCCCGGGGGGACCGCCCAGGCCTACAATGAGCAGTTCTTC. The encoded protein is CASRPGGTAQAYNEQFF. The V call is TRBV5-1, the J call TRBJ2-1; TRBD2 agrees at 7 bases. The CDR3 totals 17 residues. CDR1 SGHRS and CDR2 YFSETQ come from the germline V gene. The junction had 13 bases not matched to a gene; V was cut back by 5 bases and J by 2 bases. Variable domain in full (rest from reference TRBV5-1 and TRBJ2-1): KAGVTQTPRYLIKTRGQQVTLSCSPISGHRSVSWYQQTPGQGLQFLFEYFSETQRNKGNFPGRFSGRQFSNSRSEMNVSTLELGDSALYLCASRPGGTAQAYNEQFFGPGTRLTVL.